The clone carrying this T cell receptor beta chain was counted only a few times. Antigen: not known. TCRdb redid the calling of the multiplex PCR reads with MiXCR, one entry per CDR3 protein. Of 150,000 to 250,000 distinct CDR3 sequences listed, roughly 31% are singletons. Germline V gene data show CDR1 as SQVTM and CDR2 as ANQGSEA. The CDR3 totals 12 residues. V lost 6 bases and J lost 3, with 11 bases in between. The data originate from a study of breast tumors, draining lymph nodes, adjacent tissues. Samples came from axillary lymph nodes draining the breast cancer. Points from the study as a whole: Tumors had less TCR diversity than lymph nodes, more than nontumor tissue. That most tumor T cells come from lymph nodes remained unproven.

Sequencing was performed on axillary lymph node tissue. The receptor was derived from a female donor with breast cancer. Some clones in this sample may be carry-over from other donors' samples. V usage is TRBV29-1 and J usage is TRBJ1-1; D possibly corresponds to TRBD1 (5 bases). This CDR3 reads CSVVRGYTEAFF. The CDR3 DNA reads TGCAGCGTGGTACGGGGGTACACTGAAGCTTTCTTT.